This T cell receptor beta chain was sequenced in a study of T-cell memory formation after mild COVID-19. General observations from the study: Cross-reactive memory appears to have joined, as suggested by some responding clones showing up in pre-infection memory.

TCRdb used MiXCR to reprocess the 5' RACE reads, holding one entry per CDR3 protein. The sample yields 200,000 to 300,000 distinct CDR3 sequences, over 15% seen once. V lost 0 bases and J 0 bases, leaving 2 bases between the germline ends. CDR3 length: 13 residues. Germline CDR1 SEHNR, CDR2 FQNEAQ (reference sequence). This clonotype was recorded many times. The antigen remains undetermined. The TCR sequence derives from a man aged 18-30 years who had mild COVID-19 (a few samples of this study predate the infection). Cell type and time point are not known. Material: PBMCs or a T cell subset sorted from them (not recorded which). The genes are TRBV7-9 and TRBJ2-5; D not resolved. The CDR3 loop reads CASSLAHQETQYF. In nucleotides, the CDR3 is TGTGCCAGCAGCTTAGCCCACCAAGAGACCCAGTACTTC.